A single sample is the source of the 26 T cell receptor beta chains below, sequenced in a study of radiation and T cells in renal cell carcinoma. Time point described: blood 2 weeks post-SBRT. Sample treatment: 15 Gy SBRT to primary tumor, nephrectomy 4 weeks later. Sequencing was performed with immunoSEQ multiplex PCR; in TCRdb, only in-frame clones are kept and a portion is missing. The table shows fewer than 90,000 clones, with about 86% occurring only once. The specimen comprised blood, sampled from a patient whose treatment included radiotherapy and nephrectomy. These receptors were obtained from a woman aged 50 to 65 with renal cell carcinoma.

This chain connects TRBV7-2 to TRBJ2-7; D is unresolved. CDR1 is SGHTA and CDR2 is FQGNSA in the germline V gene. The CDR3 has 12 amino acids. Trimming shortened V by 5 bases and J by 3 bases, and 8 bases separated the two germline ends. CDR3 nucleotide sequence: TGTGCCAGCAGCGACGACCTCTACGAGCAGTACTTC. Protein product: CASSDDLYEQYF.

The chain combines TRBV4-3 with TRBJ1-1; 9 bases are a match to TRBD1. The germline V gene encodes CDR1 LGHNA and CDR2 YSLEER. There are 16 residues in the CDR3. After removal of 1 base from V and 1 base from J, the junction contained 4 bases not matched to a gene. The CDR3 region has the DNA TGCGCCAGCAGCCAAGCACGACAGGGGGGGAACACTGAAGCTTTCTTT. The encoded protein is CASSQARQGGNTEAFF.

V is TRBV30 and J is TRBJ2-4; D is perhaps TRBD1 or TRBD2 (5 bases each). Germline values: CDR1 GTSNPN, CDR2 SVGIG (reference sequence). The CDR3 sequence is 14 residues long. The ends were cut back, 6 bases at V and 7 bases at J, with 19 bases in the middle. For the CDR3, the DNA is TGTGCCTGTACGAAGAGGGCAGACAGCAACATTCAGTACTTC. This sequence encodes CACTKRADSNIQYF.

V usage is TRBV7-2 and J usage is TRBJ1-2; perhaps TRBD1 as D (6 bases). V was trimmed by 1 base and J by 5 bases, leaving 14 bases between them. Germline lookup yields CDR1 SGHTA and CDR2 FQGNSA. This CDR3 comprises 15 residues. CDR3 bases: TGTGCCAGCAGCTTAGAGACAGGAGTCCCGTATGGCTACACCTTC. Its translation: CASSLETGVPYGYTF. Supplemented by reference TRBV7-2 and TRBJ1-2, the full variable domain reads GAGVSQSPSNKVTEKGKDVELRCDPISGHTALYWYRQSLGQGLEFLIYFQGNSAPDKSGLPSDRFSAERTGGSVSTLTIQRTQQEDSAVYLCASSLETGVPYGYTFGSGTRLTVV.

V usage is TRBV5-4 and J usage is TRBJ2-7; the D call may be TRBD1 or TRBD2 (5 bases each). The CDR3 has 15 residues. The V and J ends lost 0 bases and 5 bases respectively, with 15 bases between them. Germline CDR1 reads SGHNT; CDR2 reads YYREEE (reference sequence). CDR3 sequence reads: CASSLVGIGADEQYF. CDR3 sequence (DNA): TGTGCCAGCAGCTTGGTGGGCATCGGGGCAGACGAGCAGTACTTC.

The chain carries TRBV19 and TRBJ1-2; a weak D match, TRBD1 (5 bases). The germline V gene encodes CDR1 LNHDA and CDR2 SQIVND (reference sequence). The V end lost 7 bases, the J end lost 7 bases, and 10 bases lay between the germline ends. This CDR3 is built from 11 residues. CDR3 region: CASTRGSGYTF. DNA of the CDR3: TGTGCCAGTACTAGGGGAAGTGGCTACACCTTC.

The CDR3 here is CASSLEVREQYF. The CDR3 region has the DNA TGTGCCAGCAGCTTGGAAGTTCGCGAGCAGTACTTC. V is TRBV5-5 and J is TRBJ2-7; D uncertain. V was clipped by 0 bases and J by 6 bases, with 7 bases between them. This CDR3 contains 12 residues. Germline CDR1 reads SGHKS; CDR2 reads YYEKEE (reference sequence).

The chain combines TRBV19 with TRBJ1-1; D is perhaps TRBD1 (6 bases). The CDR3 is made up of 12 amino acids. V lost 2 bases, J lost 5 bases, and 6 bases lay in between. The germline V gene has CDR1 LNHDA and CDR2 SQIVND (reference sequence). CDR3 nucleotides: TGTGCCAGTAGTATAAGGGGGACTGAAGCTTTCTTT. Encoded protein: CASSIRGTEAFF. The variable domain in full, with the rest retrieved from reference TRBV19 and TRBJ1-1, is DGGITQSPKYLFRKEGQNVTLSCEQNLNHDAMYWYRQDPGQGLRLIYYSQIVNDFQKGDIAEGYSVSREKKESFPLTVTSAQKNPTAFYLCASSIRGTEAFFGQGTRLTVV.

This CDR3 reads CASIKGGRLTVNQPQHF. CDR3 nucleotides: TGTGCCAGCATTAAAGGTGGGCGGCTCACCGTTAATCAGCCCCAGCATTTT. The chain links TRBV28 to TRBJ1-5; no firm D call. The V end lost 7 bases, the J end lost 4 bases, and 23 bases lay between the germline ends. This CDR3 has 17 amino acids. In germline, CDR1 is MDHEN, CDR2 SYDVKM.

The V gene is TRBV6-4, the J gene TRBJ2-7, with D perhaps matching TRBD2 (5 bases). V was pared by 4 bases and J by 3 bases, with 10 bases between. Germline assignment: CDR1 MRHNA and CDR2 SNTAGT. The CDR3 totals 13 residues. CDR3 loop: CASSVGEHYEQYF. CDR3 DNA sequence: TGTGCCAGCAGTGTGGGAGAACACTACGAGCAGTACTTC.

This chain links TRBV11-2 with TRBJ1-5, with 8 bases aligning to TRBD1. With V trimmed by 4 bases and J by 4 bases, 6 bases remained unmatched. The CDR3 has 15 residues. CDR1 and CDR2 (germline): SGHAT, FQNNGV. The CDR3 loop is CASSYGQGLNQPQHF. CDR3 coding DNA: TGTGCCAGCAGCTACGGACAGGGCTTAAATCAGCCCCAGCATTTT.

This chain joins TRBV7-9 and TRBJ2-7; 10 bases fit TRBD1. V shed 3 bases and J 5 bases; nucleotides not matched to a gene: 4. CDR1 SEHNR and CDR2 FQNEAQ come from the germline V gene (reference sequence). This CDR3 contains 14 residues. CDR3 DNA: TGTGCCAGCAGCTTCTCCGGGACAGGGGACGAGCAGTACTTC. Translation gives CASSFSGTGDEQYF. The variable domain in full, completed from reference TRBV7-9 and TRBJ2-7, reads DTGVSQNPRHKITKRGQNVTFRCDPISEHNRLYWYRQTLGQGPEFLTYFQNEAQLEKSRLLSDRFSAERPKGSFSTLEIQRTEQGDSAMYLCASSFSGTGDEQYFGPGTRLTVT.

The chain is built from TRBV21-1 and TRBJ1-2; whether TRBD1, the table's D call, matches the DNA was not checked. TRBV21-1 has pseudogene status. There are 14 residues in the CDR3. This chain's CDR3 is CASSLGKGCAGYTF. CDR3 DNA sequence: TGTGCCAGCAGCCTGGGGAAGGGGTGCGCTGGCTACACCTTC.

This rearrangement joins TRBV5-4 to TRBJ1-1; the D is unclear. V shed 3 bases and J shed 8 bases, with 17 bases lying between them. From germline, CDR1 is SGHNT and CDR2 YYREEE (reference sequence). The CDR3 sequence is 14 residues long. Written as DNA, the CDR3 is TGTGCCAGCAGCTCCGAACTAGACACAACAGAAGCTTTCTTT. The encoded protein is CASSSELDTTEAFF. Based on the CDR3 plus reference TRBV5-4 and TRBJ1-1, the full variable domain is ETGVTQSPTHLIKTRGQQVTLRCSSQSGHNTVSWYQQALGQGPQFIFQYYREEENGRGNFPPRFSGLQFPNYSSELNVNALELDDSALYLCASSSELDTTEAFFGQGTRLTVV.

This chain connects TRBV18 to TRBJ1-5; TRBD1 might be the D (5 bases). With 2 bases removed from V and 5 bases from J, the gap between germline ends came to 10 bases. Germline assignment: CDR1 KGHSH and CDR2 LQKENI. This CDR3 is built from 14 residues. The CDR3 loop reads CASSPERDDQPQHF. As DNA, the CDR3 is TGTGCCAGCTCACCAGAAAGGGACGATCAGCCCCAGCATTTT.

This clone was seen once. J is TRBJ2-7 and V is TRBV4-1; the D gene could be TRBD1 or TRBD2 (5 bases each). This CDR3 spans 16 amino acids. V dropped 0 bases and J dropped 3 bases, with 15 bases sitting between them. Germline assignment: CDR1 MGHRA and CDR2 YSYEKL. This CDR3 reads CASSQDPGDPRYEQYF. The CDR3 DNA reads TGCGCCAGCAGCCAAGATCCCGGGGACCCTCGCTACGAGCAGTACTTC.

This clone was seen more than once but under ten times. The V and J genes are TRBV18 and TRBJ1-1; unclear D gene. The CDR3 runs 14 residues. V dropped 1 base and J dropped 0 bases, with 6 bases sitting between them. CDR1 and CDR2 from the germline V gene are KGHSH and LQKENI. The chain's CDR3 is CASSPQYMNTEAFF. CDR3 nucleotide sequence: TGTGCCAGCTCACCACAATACATGAACACTGAAGCTTTCTTT.

The rearrangement uses TRBV11-2 and TRBJ2-5; D may be TRBD2 (6 bases). V lost 0 bases and J 2 bases, leaving 10 bases between the germline ends. Germline CDR1 reads SGHAT; CDR2 reads FQNNGV. This CDR3 has 15 amino acids. The CDR3 sequence: CASSLDGLLQETQYF. The CDR3 DNA reads as TGTGCCAGCAGCTTAGATGGACTATTACAAGAGACCCAGTACTTC.

This clone was seen only once. The gene calls are TRBV30 and TRBJ1-4; maybe TRBD1 (6 bases). The germline V gene encodes CDR1 GTSNPN and CDR2 SVGIG (reference sequence). V was pared by 4 bases and J by 0 bases, with 15 bases between. CDR3 length equals 16 residues. In DNA, the CDR3 is TGTGCCTGGAATCGTGGGGGCATGACAACTAATGAAAAACTGTTTTTT. This gives the protein CAWNRGGMTTNEKLFF.

This chain uses TRBV7-9 with TRBJ2-7; 9 bases agree with TRBD1. Losses at the gene ends were 5 bases for V and 5 bases for J; bases not matched to a gene: 10. The germline V gene has CDR1 SEHNR and CDR2 FQNEAQ (reference sequence). This CDR3 is 15 amino acids long. CDR3 nucleotides: TGTGCCAGCAGCCCAAACCGGGACAGGGCCCACGAGCAGTACTTC. Translation: CASSPNRDRAHEQYF.

The genes are TRBV6-1 and TRBJ2-2; perhaps TRBD2 as D (5 bases). Germline CDR1 is MNHNS and CDR2 is SASEGT. The CDR3 is made up of 13 amino acids. Trimming took off 4 bases at V and 7 bases at J, with 10 bases between the two ends. CDR3 sequence (DNA): TGTGCCAGCAGTGGAACTAGTTACGGGGAGCTGTTTTTT. As protein: CASSGTSYGELFF.

This chain connects TRBV28 to TRBJ1-6; maybe TRBD1 (5 bases). Germline loops: CDR1 MDHEN, CDR2 SYDVKM. The V end was cut by 6 bases, the J end by 0 bases, with 9 bases between. The CDR3 runs 15 residues. DNA of the CDR3: TGTGCCAGCAGGGGGGGGAGCTCCTATAATTCACCCCTCCACTTT. It translates to CASRGGSSYNSPLHF. Looking up the rest from reference TRBV28 and TRBJ1-6 gives the full variable domain: DVKVTQSSRYLVKRTGEKVFLECVQDMDHENMFWYRQDPGLGLRLIYFSYDVKMKEKGDIPEGYSVSREKKERFSLILESASTNQTSMYLCASRGGSSYNSPLHFGNGTRLTVT.

The rearrangement uses TRBV11-2 and TRBJ1-2; D unclear. The germline V and J ends were trimmed by 2 bases and 2 bases, with 12 bases remaining between them. CDR1 and CDR2 from the germline V gene are SGHAT and FQNNGV. This CDR3 is built from 15 residues. CDR3 in DNA: TGTGCCAGCAGCTTACTCCCGGGTTGGAACTATGGCTACACCTTC. Its translation is CASSLLPGWNYGYTF.

This clone was counted only a few times. The chain carries TRBV7-2 and TRBJ2-7; 11 nucleotides agree with TRBD1. The CDR3 extends over 15 amino acids. The germline CDR1 and CDR2 sequences are SGHTA and FQGNSA. The V segment lost 0 bases and the J segment 6 bases; nucleotides outside the gene matches: 4. The CDR3 bases are TGTGCCAGCAGCTTAGCTGGACAGGGGGCTGGCGAGCAGTACTTC. It yields the protein CASSLAGQGAGEQYF.

This clone was seen just once. For the CDR3, the DNA is TGTGCCAGCTCATATTCCGGCGATGGCTACACCTTC. As protein: CASSYSGDGYTF. The gene calls are TRBV18 and TRBJ1-2; the D is unclear. This CDR3 is 12 amino acids long. Trimming stripped 5 bases from V and 6 bases from J, with 10 bases between. Looked up from germline, CDR1 is KGHSH and CDR2 is LQKENI.

V and J are TRBV29-1 and TRBJ2-1; D not certain. Germline loops: CDR1 SQVTM, CDR2 ANQGSEA. V was shortened by 4 bases and J by 4 bases, with 17 bases between the two germline ends. The CDR3 has 15 residues. Here the CDR3 reads CSVGQEQTAYNEQFF. The DNA of the CDR3 is TGCAGCGTTGGTCAAGAACAAACAGCGTACAATGAGCAGTTCTTC.